Below, 10 T cell receptor beta chains from the same sample are listed, as sequenced in a study of blood T cell repertoires in COVID-19. Sequencing was performed with immunoSEQ multiplex PCR; in TCRdb, only in-frame clones are kept and a portion is missing. Altogether roughly 200,000 clones are present, roughly 80% being singletons, with the ten largest covering approximately 4.8%. Sequenced material: peripheral blood. The receptors shown here come from a man aged 50 to 60 with active or convalescent COVID-19.

V gene TRBV2 combines with J gene TRBJ1-4, with D perhaps matching TRBD1 (6 bases). Germline loops: CDR1 SNHLY, CDR2 FYNNEI. With 4 bases removed from V and 5 bases from J, the gap between germline ends came to 14 bases. The CDR3 extends over 15 amino acids. CDR3 in amino acids: CASSARTELNEKLFF. CDR3 in DNA: TGTGCCAGCAGTGCCCGGACAGAATTAAATGAAAAACTGTTTTTT.

The CDR3 nucleotides read TGTGCCACCTCCGGGACACGGAGCTCCTACGAGCAGTACTTC. This translates into CATSGTRSSYEQYF. This chain connects TRBV2 to TRBJ2-7; D might be TRBD1 (6 bases). The CDR3 extends over 14 amino acids. Germline CDR1 and CDR2: SNHLY and FYNNEI. V lost 10 bases and J 0 bases, leaving 16 bases between the germline ends.

The chain uses TRBV3-1 (or the pseudogene TRBV3-2) and TRBJ2-5; 7 bases agree with TRBD2. The CDR3 length is 15 residues. CDR1 and CDR2 from the germline V gene are LGHDT and YNNKEL (reference sequence). The V gene end was trimmed by 5 bases and the J gene end by 1 base; junction bases not matched to a gene: 7. The CDR3 DNA follows: TGTGCCAGCAGCTCACTGGCGGGGGTCCAAGAGACCCAGTACTTC. Amino acid sequence: CASSSLAGVQETQYF.

The chain joins TRBV2 to TRBJ2-2; 7 bases match TRBD2. The ends lost 7 bases at V and 7 bases at J; junction bases unmatched: 6. CDR1 and CDR2 (germline): SNHLY, FYNNEI. The CDR3 runs to 13 residues. This CDR3 reads CASTGGMVGELFF. As DNA, the CDR3 is TGTGCCAGCACGGGGGGAATGGTCGGGGAGCTGTTTTTT.

The chain has TRBV13 and TRBJ2-5; TRBD2 agrees at 8 bases. Germline CDR1 PRHDT, CDR2 FYEKMQ (reference sequence). V shed 5 bases, J shed 1 base, and the junction held 9 bases outside the gene matches. The CDR3 consists of 16 residues. CDR3 nucleotide sequence: TGTGCCAGCAGCCTGGTAGGCGGGGGGTCCCAAGAGACCCAGTACTTC. This translates into CASSLVGGGSQETQYF.

This chain connects TRBV24-1 to TRBJ2-3; 10 bases line up with TRBD2. With 2 bases clipped from V and 6 bases from J, the junction kept 7 bases outside the gene matches. The CDR3 has 16 amino acids. CDR1 and CDR2 (germline): KGHDR, SFDVKD. The CDR3 here is CATSDSGLAVGDTQYF. The CDR3 DNA follows: TGTGCCACCAGTGATTCCGGACTAGCGGTAGGGGATACGCAGTATTTT.

The rearrangement links TRBV28 to TRBJ1-5; D remains unclear. Germline assignment: CDR1 MDHEN and CDR2 SYDVKM. V was cut by 1 base and J by 1 base, with 8 bases left in between. The CDR3 length is 15 residues. The CDR3 DNA sequence: TGTGCCAGCAGTTTATCCCCCGGGAGCAATCAGCCCCAGCATTTT. Its translation is CASSLSPGSNQPQHF. Full variable domain (missing parts from reference TRBV28 and TRBJ1-5): DVKVTQSSRYLVKRTGEKVFLECVQDMDHENMFWYRQDPGLGLRLIYFSYDVKMKEKGDIPEGYSVSREKKERFSLILESASTNQTSMYLCASSLSPGSNQPQHFGDGTRLSIL.

This chain uses TRBV19 with TRBJ1-2, with TRBD1 identical over 10 bases. In germline, CDR1 is LNHDA, CDR2 SQIVND (reference sequence). The CDR3 runs to 14 residues. The V gene end was trimmed by 6 bases and the J gene end by 6 bases; junction bases not matched to a gene: 7. CDR3 bases: TGTGCCAGTAGGAGGGGACAGGGGAGTCATGGCTACACCTTC. Translated, it gives CASRRGQGSHGYTF. The whole variable domain, filled in from reference TRBV19 and TRBJ1-2, reads DGGITQSPKYLFRKEGQNVTLSCEQNLNHDAMYWYRQDPGQGLRLIYYSQIVNDFQKGDIAEGYSVSREKKESFPLTVTSAQKNPTAFYLCASRRGQGSHGYTFGSGTRLTVV.

The gene calls are TRBV7-2 and TRBJ1-1; possible D gene TRBD1, 5 bases. In germline, CDR1 is SGHTA, CDR2 FQGNSA. The CDR3 covers 14 residues. Trimming pared 1 base from V and 1 base from J, leaving 7 bases between. The CDR3 DNA reads TGTGCCAGCAGCTTAGTTCAGGGGAACACTGAAGCTTTCTTT. Translated: CASSLVQGNTEAFF.

V is TRBV21-1 and J is TRBJ2-1; whether TRBD2, the table's D call, matches the DNA was not checked. TRBV21-1 is tagged as a pseudogene. The CDR3 runs to 16 residues. CDR3 bases: TGTGCCAGCAGCAGGAGGCGGGGTGGACCCTCCAATGAGCAGTTCTTC. The encoded protein is CASSRRRGGPSNEQFF.